This T cell receptor beta chain originates from a study of cytomegalovirus exposure and HLA in healthy donors. PCR was performed using 60 Vbeta and 13 Jbeta primers. Data came from immunoSEQ multiplex PCR; TCRdb stores just in-frame clones and leaves some out. The sample has some 190,000 clones, around four fifths seen once. From germline, CDR1 is SGHVS and CDR2 FQNEAQ. The CDR3 runs to 17 residues. Deletions cut 5 bases from V and 0 bases from J, with 19 bases between. The source of this sequence is a woman in her 30s in good health and CMV-seronegative. The gene calls are TRBV7-8 and TRBJ1-1; D uncertain. Sequenced input: PBMCs. The CDR3 loop is CASSLRRTGVLNTEAFF. CDR3 bases: TGTGCCAGCAGCCTAAGGAGGACCGGGGTCTTGAACACTGAAGCTTTCTTT.